This is a list of T cell receptor beta chains from one sample in a study of blood T cell repertoires in COVID-19. The data were produced by immunoSEQ multiplex PCR, yet TCRdb's version contains in-frame clones alone and is incomplete. Found here are about 67,000 clones, roughly 87% of them singletons; the top ten hold around 20%. The material sequenced was peripheral blood. All receptors derive from a woman of 80 years or more with acute or convalescent COVID-19. Each CDR3 is given with its conserved first and last residue. The D gene is left open where the match is weak.

d_call j_call v_call cdr3_aa cdr3_nt
TRBD2 TRBJ2-5 TRBV5-1 CASSLLAGGLRLETQYF TGCGCCAGCAGCTTGTTAGCGGGGGGGCTCCGTTTAGAGACCCAGTACTTC
TRBD2 TRBJ2-1 TRBV27 CASSPERGSPSNEQFF TGTGCCAGCAGTCCCGAGCGGGGTAGTCCCTCAAATGAGCAGTTCTTC
- TRBJ2-1 TRBV6-6 CASRFYPDNEQFF TGTGCCAGCCGTTTTTACCCGGACAATGAGCAGTTCTTC
TRBD1 TRBJ1-5 TRBV15 CATSTPGQGFDQPQHF TGTGCCACCAGCACGCCGGGACAGGGGTTTGATCAGCCCCAGCATTTT
TRBD1 TRBJ1-2 TRBV5-1 CASSLSGTGNVYGYTF TGCGCCAGCAGCCTATCCGGGACAGGGAACGTCTATGGCTACACCTTC
- TRBJ1-5 TRBV27 CASKQWDTSNQPQHF TGTGCCAGCAAACAATGGGACACGAGCAATCAGCCCCAGCATTTT
- TRBJ1-3 TRBV19 CASGQTGNTIYF TGTGCCTCCGGACAGACTGGAAACACCATATATTTT
TRBD2 TRBJ2-7 TRBV18 CASSPPLAGGLVVEQYF TGTGCCAGCTCACCACCCCTAGCGGGAGGTCTGGTTGTGGAGCAGTACTTC
TRBD1 TRBJ1-3 TRBV10-3 CAIQGSGNTIYF TGTGCCATACAGGGGAGCGGAAACACCATATATTTT
TRBD1 TRBJ1-3 TRBV15 CATSLTGMVGNTIYF TGTGCCACCAGCCTGACAGGGATGGTGGGAAACACCATATATTTT